This T cell receptor beta chain was observed in a study of shared clonotypes between healthy human individuals. The study, taken as a whole, reports: Only blood was sampled, and tissue TCR repertoires likely differ from blood ones. Sorted-subset sequencing was shown by rarefaction to be incomplete despite large depth.

Each sorted subset replicate got 200 ng genomic DNA, 30,000 or so genomes. TCRdb's copy holds only in-frame clones and misses some; the assay was immunoSEQ multiplex PCR. This table holds about 600,000 clones, roughly 97% found once. On this clone itself: Its antigen is currently unknown.

This clonotype was obtained from a woman in her twenties or thirties in good health. Sequenced input: naive CD4+ T cells sorted from blood. As to subset: CD45RA+ positively selected.

CDR3 nucleotides: TGTGCCAGCAGCCTTAGACTAGCGGGACCAGATACGCAGTATTTT. It translates to CASSLRLAGPDTQYF. The chain combines TRBV11-2 with TRBJ2-3, with 11 bases identical to TRBD2. The CDR3 runs to 15 residues. J was trimmed by 4 bases and V by 5 bases; bases with no gene match: 5. The germline gives CDR1 SGHAT, CDR2 FQNNGV.